The 29 T cell receptor beta chains reported below all come from one sample, sequenced in a study of blood T cells in healthy people across ages. Then a second PCR, running about 6 to 12 cycles, was carried out with a sample-barcoded 5' primer and a J-beta primer mix. MiXCR, run by TCRdb on the 5' RACE reads, gives a single entry per CDR3 protein. The sample holds some 1.8 million distinct CDR3 sequences; more than 35% are singletons and the top ten take under 25%. The sequenced sample was blood. Receptors were obtained from a human donor in good health.

This clonotype was recorded at least ten times. The V gene is TRBV4-3, the J gene TRBJ2-6, with D hard to call. V lost 0 bases to trimming and J lost 0 bases, with 6 bases between them. This CDR3 contains 16 residues. Germline V gives CDR1 LGHNA, CDR2 YSLEER. Written as DNA, the CDR3 is TGCGCCAGCAGCCAAGATGGGCGCTCTGGGGCCAACGTCCTGACTTTC. Protein: CASSQDGRSGANVLTF.

The chain recombines TRBV6-4 with TRBJ2-2; TRBD2 matches at 10 bases. CDR1 MRHNA and CDR2 SNTAGT come from the germline V gene. After removal of 3 bases from V and 3 bases from J, the junction contained 1 base not matched to a gene. This CDR3 spans 15 amino acids. CDR3 in amino acids: CASSEGLADTGELFF. The CDR3 coding sequence is TGTGCCAGCAGTGAAGGACTAGCGGACACCGGGGAGCTGTTTTTT.

The chain carries TRBV3-1 and TRBJ1-4; 8 positions agree with TRBD1. J was trimmed by 5 bases and V by 3 bases; bases with no gene match: 2. Germline loops: CDR1 LGHDT, CDR2 YNNKEL (reference sequence). The CDR3 runs 14 residues. In DNA form, the CDR3 reads TGTGCCAGCAGCCACAGGGGGCTAAATGAAAAACTGTTTTTT. Translated: CASSHRGLNEKLFF.

This clonotype occurred a few times. This sequence joins TRBV12-3 or TRBV12-4 and TRBJ2-5, with 12 bases that match TRBD2. After removal of 3 bases from V and 2 bases from J, the junction contained 4 bases not matched to a gene. The length of the CDR3 is 16 residues. CDR3 in DNA: TGTGCCAGCAGTTTCCGACTAGCGGGGGAACAAGAGACCCAGTACTTC. Protein product: CASSFRLAGEQETQYF.

In the case of this clonotype: The junction shows a germline mismatch at one end, possibly a read error. J is TRBJ1-4 and V is TRBV20-1; TRBD1 matches 9 bases. The CDR3 has 17 residues. Germline assignment: CDR1 DFQATT and CDR2 SNEGSKA (reference sequence). Here the CDR3 DNA reads TGCAGTACTAGAGATCTGGCGGACAGGGGCGATAATGAAAAACTGTTTTTT. It yields the protein CSTRDLADRGDNEKLFF.

The chain links TRBV7-9 to TRBJ2-1, with 9 bases that match TRBD2. Per germline, CDR1 SEHNR and CDR2 FQNEAQ (reference sequence). This CDR3 spans 14 amino acids. V was pared by 5 bases and J by 7 bases, with 6 bases of the junction left unmatched. The CDR3 bases are TGTGCCAGCAGCCCCGGACTAGCGCGTAATGAGCAGTTCTTC. Translation: CASSPGLARNEQFF.

The chain carries TRBV6-1 and TRBJ1-5; D is perhaps TRBD1 (5 bases). Looked up from germline, CDR1 is MNHNS and CDR2 is SASEGT. This CDR3 spans 17 amino acids. Trimming stripped 5 bases from V and 6 bases from J, with 23 bases between. The CDR3 region is CASSRPIQELAGQPQHF. As DNA, the CDR3 is TGTGCCAGCAGTAGGCCAATACAGGAACTAGCGGGTCAGCCCCAGCATTTT.

This chain connects TRBV20-1 to TRBJ1-2; possible D gene TRBD1, 5 bases. V lost 4 bases, J lost 3 bases, and 15 bases lay in between. Germline CDR1 is DFQATT and CDR2 is SNEGSKA (reference sequence). This CDR3 is 14 amino acids long. In nucleotides, the CDR3 is TGCAGTGCTACCCGCTCGTCGGGGGACTATGGCTACACCTTC. It encodes CSATRSSGDYGYTF.

This clonotype came up once. The chain uses TRBV20-1 and TRBJ2-1; D might be TRBD1 (5 bases). V was clipped by 3 bases and J by 0 bases, with 27 bases between them. This CDR3 comprises 20 residues. Germline V gives CDR1 DFQATT, CDR2 SNEGSKA (reference sequence). The CDR3 loop is CSAREAGMWSWQSSYNEQFF. In DNA form, the CDR3 reads TGCAGTGCTAGGGAAGCAGGGATGTGGAGCTGGCAAAGCTCCTACAATGAGCAGTTCTTC.

Only a few counts were recorded for this clonotype. The rearrangement uses TRBV5-1 and TRBJ2-3; D might be TRBD2 (5 bases). The germline V gene encodes CDR1 SGHRS and CDR2 YFSETQ. V lost 3 bases, J lost 6 bases, and 14 bases lay in between. The CDR3 contains 14 residues. CDR3 in amino acids: CASSSILGEDTQYF. Here the CDR3 DNA reads TGCGCCAGCAGCTCGATACTTGGGGAGGATACGCAGTATTTT.

V is TRBV20-1 and J is TRBJ2-7; 8 nucleotides match TRBD1. Germline V CDR1 and CDR2: DFQATT, SNEGSKA (reference sequence). This CDR3 region has 12 residues. For the CDR3, the DNA is TGCACCAGTCACAGGGGGATGGACGAGCAGTACTTC. Amino acid sequence: CTSHRGMDEQYF.

Written as DNA, the CDR3 is TGCAGTGCTAGTGGGCTAGCGAGGTACAATGAGCAGTTCTTC. Translation gives CSASGLARYNEQFF. The chain has TRBV20-1 and TRBJ2-1, with D tentatively TRBD2 (6 bases). The CDR3 length is 14 residues. In germline, CDR1 is DFQATT, CDR2 SNEGSKA (reference sequence). Trimming stripped 3 bases from V and 4 bases from J, with 13 bases between.

This clonotype was observed a handful of times. The chain combines TRBV27 with TRBJ2-7; a possible D gene is TRBD1 (5 bases). Germline CDR1 MNHEY, CDR2 SMNVEV (reference sequence). The germline V and J ends were trimmed by 0 bases and 7 bases, with 13 bases remaining between them. The CDR3 runs 14 residues. Here the CDR3 DNA reads TGTGCCAGCAGTTTATCGACCAGGGTAGGTGAGCAGTACTTC. Protein: CASSLSTRVGEQYF.

The J gene is TRBJ1-2, the V gene TRBV7-9; 10 positions match TRBD1. CDR1 SEHNR and CDR2 FQNEAQ come from the germline V gene (reference sequence). The junction had 9 bases not matched to a gene; V was cut back by 6 bases and J by 8 bases. The CDR3 runs to 14 residues. This chain's CDR3 is CASRLDRGLEGYTF. The CDR3, as DNA: TGTGCCAGCAGACTCGACAGGGGGCTAGAAGGCTACACCTTC.

This clonotype appeared a few times. This chain connects TRBV10-3 to TRBJ2-5; D possibly corresponds to TRBD1 (6 bases). V gave up 2 bases and J gave up 2 bases, with 9 bases separating them. The germline V gene has CDR1 ENHRY and CDR2 SYGVKD. The CDR3 sequence is 14 residues long. CDR3: CAISEGGIQETQYF. The CDR3 DNA reads TGTGCCATCAGTGAGGGGGGCATTCAAGAGACCCAGTACTTC.

V usage is TRBV7-9 and J usage is TRBJ2-7, with D possibly being TRBD1 (6 bases). This CDR3 has 15 amino acids. Trimming cost V 5 bases and J 0 bases, with 14 bases left between them. Looked up from germline, CDR1 is SEHNR and CDR2 is FQNEAQ (reference sequence). The CDR3: CASSPRRTASYEQYF. For the CDR3, the DNA is TGTGCCAGCAGCCCTCGACGGACAGCCTCCTACGAGCAGTACTTC.

The V gene is TRBV6-5, the J gene TRBJ2-1; 8 bases align to TRBD2. CDR3 length: 15 amino acids. Germline V gives CDR1 MNHEY, CDR2 SVGAGI. V was clipped by 5 bases and J by 13 bases; unmatched bases: 16. As DNA, the CDR3 is TGTGCCAGCAGTATAGCGGGGTACTTCTCAGAGACCCAGTTCTTC. This sequence encodes CASSIAGYFSETQFF.

This clonotype showed up just once. The rearrangement joins TRBV20-1 to TRBJ2-3; TRBD2 is a possible D gene (5 bases). V was cut by 3 bases and J by 4 bases, with 14 bases left in between. The CDR3 loop spans 14 amino acids. The germline gives CDR1 DFQATT, CDR2 SNEGSKA (reference sequence). The CDR3 loop reads CSARGPGIADTQYF. The DNA of the CDR3 is TGCAGTGCTAGGGGTCCGGGAATCGCAGATACGCAGTATTTT.

CDR3 in DNA: TGCAGTGCTAGTCCCTCGATCTTGAACACCGGGGAGCTGTTTTTT. Its translation: CSASPSILNTGELFF. The V and J genes are TRBV20-1 and TRBJ2-2; D gene uncertain. This CDR3 contains 15 residues. Between the trimmed V and J ends, which lost 3 bases and 1 base, there was a span of 12 bases. Germline V gene data show CDR1 as DFQATT and CDR2 as SNEGSKA (reference sequence).

Concerning this clonotype itself: A read error may produce the germline difference seen at one junction end. This chain connects TRBV29-1 to TRBJ2-6; D unresolved. Germline CDR1 is SQVTM and CDR2 is ANQGSEA. The CDR3 is 17 residues long. CDR3 protein: CNVEDRRPHSGANVLTF. CDR3 DNA sequence: TGCAACGTTGAAGATCGGCGACCGCACTCTGGGGCCAACGTCCTGACTTTC.

The sample holds a few counts of this clonotype. This chain joins TRBV29-1 and TRBJ2-1, with D unresolved. V was shortened by 4 bases and J by 8 bases, with 15 bases between the two germline ends. Per the germline V gene, CDR1 is SQVTM and CDR2 is ANQGSEA. This CDR3 is 13 amino acids long. CDR3 nucleotide sequence: TGCAGCGTTGCGGACGGACCCGTCGATGAGCAGTTCTTC. It translates to CSVADGPVDEQFF.

In its sample, this clonotype was seen a few times. The J gene is TRBJ2-3, the V gene TRBV4-2; TRBD2 aligns across 10 bases. Germline V gives CDR1 LGHNA, CDR2 YNFKEQ. This CDR3 is built from 16 residues. V was clipped by 5 bases and J by 4 bases; unmatched bases: 9. Here the CDR3 DNA reads TGTGCCAGCAGCACCGGGACTAGCGTAATTCCAGATACGCAGTATTTT. This gives the protein CASSTGTSVIPDTQYF.

This clonotype was observed a few times. The chain has TRBV7-9 and TRBJ1-1; D may be TRBD1 (5 bases). The CDR3 extends over 13 amino acids. The V gene lost 6 bases and the J gene lost 8 bases, with 16 bases spanning the gap. The germline V gene encodes CDR1 SEHNR and CDR2 FQNEAQ (reference sequence). The CDR3: CASSPPAGTEAFF. CDR3 coding DNA: TGTGCCAGCAGTCCCCCGGCGGGGACCGAAGCTTTCTTT.

In its sample, this clonotype was seen a few times. The V gene is TRBV28, the J gene TRBJ2-7, with D unclear. CDR1 is MDHEN and CDR2 is SYDVKM in the germline V gene. V was shortened by 3 bases and J by 4 bases, with 13 bases between the two germline ends. This CDR3 has 14 residues. The CDR3 DNA is TGTGCCAGCAGTTTCCTACGGACGGATTACGAGCAGTACTTC. This encodes CASSFLRTDYEQYF.

The V gene is TRBV27, the J gene TRBJ1-6, with 7 bases fitting TRBD1. The CDR3 is 15 residues long. Germline CDR1 is MNHEY and CDR2 is SMNVEV (reference sequence). V lost 4 bases to trimming and J lost 6 bases; unmatched junction nucleotides: 6. Here the CDR3 reads CASSSTGTVNSPLHF. CDR3 bases: TGTGCCAGCAGTTCCACCGGGACAGTTAATTCACCCCTCCACTTT.

There are a few counts of this clonotype. The chain uses TRBV29-1 and TRBJ2-3; 9 bases agree with TRBD2. The CDR3 has 13 amino acids. Germline lookup yields CDR1 SQVTM and CDR2 ANQGSEA. J was trimmed by 2 bases and V by 5 bases; bases with no gene match: 2. CDR3 residues: CSVSGGYTDTQYF. The DNA of the CDR3 is TGCAGCGTTAGCGGGGGGTACACAGATACGCAGTATTTT.

This clonotype was picked up a small number of times. V and J are TRBV5-1 and TRBJ2-7; 7 nucleotides match TRBD2. The V and J ends lost 6 bases and 4 bases, in that order; junction bases with no gene match: 4. The CDR3 consists of 12 residues. Germline CDR1 SGHRS, CDR2 YFSETQ. The CDR3 sequence: CASNSGGYEQYF. The DNA of the CDR3 is TGCGCCAGCAACTCGGGAGGATACGAGCAGTACTTC.

This clonotype was observed a handful of times. The chain combines TRBV29-1 with TRBJ1-2; no reliable D call. CDR1 is SQVTM and CDR2 is ANQGSEA in the germline V gene. This CDR3 comprises 14 residues. Trimming shortened V by 6 bases and J by 7 bases, and 21 bases separated the two germline ends. The CDR3 spells CSVSRTVQNSGYTF. CDR3 nucleotides: TGCAGCGTGTCTCGGACGGTCCAAAACAGTGGCTACACCTTC.

This sequence joins TRBV20-1 and TRBJ1-6, with 9 bases identical to TRBD1. Looked up from germline, CDR1 is DFQATT and CDR2 is SNEGSKA (reference sequence). Losses at the gene ends were 4 bases for V and 10 bases for J; bases not matched to a gene: 8. The CDR3 contains 14 residues. CDR3 coding DNA: TGCAGTGCTACCCCGGGACAGGGCAGCTCACCCCTCCACTTT. It encodes CSATPGQGSSPLHF.